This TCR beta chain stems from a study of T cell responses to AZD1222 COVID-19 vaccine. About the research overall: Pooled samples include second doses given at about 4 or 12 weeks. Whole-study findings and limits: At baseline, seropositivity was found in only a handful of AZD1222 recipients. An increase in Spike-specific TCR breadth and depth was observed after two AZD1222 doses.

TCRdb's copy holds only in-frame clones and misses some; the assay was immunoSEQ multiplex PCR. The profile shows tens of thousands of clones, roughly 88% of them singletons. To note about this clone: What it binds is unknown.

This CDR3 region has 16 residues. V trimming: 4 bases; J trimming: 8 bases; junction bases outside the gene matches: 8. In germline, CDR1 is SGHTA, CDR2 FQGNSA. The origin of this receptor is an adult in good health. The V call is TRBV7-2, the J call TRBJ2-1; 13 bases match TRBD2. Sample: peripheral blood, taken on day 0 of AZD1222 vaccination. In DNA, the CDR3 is TGTGCCAGCAGCTCCAAACTAGCGGGAGGGCCGGATGAGCAGTTCTTC. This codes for CASSSKLAGGPDEQFF.